Sequencing of this T cell receptor (beta chain) was carried out in a study of T cells in Graves' hyperthyroidism and ophthalmopathy. From RNA transcripts, TCR beta CDR3 regions were amplified. Primed by the HTBI set, a first-round RT-PCR was run on the TCR CDR3. TCRdb analysed the multiplex PCR reads with MiXCR anew, one entry per CDR3 protein. This sample yields 280,000 or so distinct CDR3 sequences, of which 13% to 15% are seen a single time; 30% belongs to the top ten. Trimming at V came to 2 bases and at J to 7 bases, leaving 13 bases not matched to a gene. Germline loops: CDR1 MNHEY, CDR2 SMNVEV (reference sequence). The CDR3 has 16 residues. This clonotype was recorded at least ten times.

Sequencing used blood. This sequence joins TRBV27 and TRBJ2-7; 8 bases align to TRBD2. The TCR originated in a woman aged 45 to 65 with Graves' hyperthyroidism that later progressed to Graves' ophthalmopathy. The CDR3 reads CASSLRMSGGRLEQYF. The CDR3 DNA sequence: TGTGCCAGCAGTTTACGGATGAGTGGCGGGAGGTTAGAGCAGTACTTC.